This record covers a single T cell receptor beta chain. This clone's antigen is unknown. Base qualities are not at hand, and no much larger clone is one base apart. The data were obtained in a study of cytomegalovirus exposure and HLA in healthy donors (dated by TCRdb to 2015 to 2018). Concerning the study at large: In an earlier analysis of 587 of the donors, 276 Gb of sequence data and 100 million or so unique TCR beta sequences from some 170 million T cells were reported. An early release covering just under 650 HLA-typed donors comprised approximately 290 gigabases of sequencing data and around 80 million unique TCR sequences. The genetic ancestry cluster associated with self-reported Caucasian donors included over 80% of the 398 genotyped donors. The study aimed to test whether signatures of past pathogen exposure could be identified by cataloging public T cell receptors. Using immunosequencing, the study profiled T cell repertoires from 640 or so subjects and related those repertoires to cytomegalovirus serostatus. Besides the first cohort of more than 650 subjects, a separate validation cohort made up of roughly 120 different subjects was used. To predict cytomegalovirus infection status, the study combined high-throughput TCR immunosequencing, statistical association of individual TCRs with disease status, and machine learning. A later analysis re-analyzed previously published TCR beta repertoires from 500 to 700 donors and added high-resolution HLA genotyping to study TCR occurrence patterns. Rather than using new phenotypic data, the later analysis identified candidate immune exposures from TCR beta sequences and from how often those sequences occurred across donors. An earlier analysis of several hundred of the donors applied high-throughput TCR beta sequencing to assess whether each TCR beta V gene segment acted as functional or pseudogenic. Donor age, sex, ethnicity and CMV serostatus were compiled alongside the repertoire data. A later genetic analysis used genome-wide SNP genotypes for about three fifths of the 666 donors, treating that subset as a discovery cohort. All discovery cohort repertoires had been generated on a single sequencing platform. Class I and class II HLA loci were covered by the typing at four-digit resolution. Typing coverage varied by locus: 629-630 donors for A, B, C, DRB1 and DQB1; about 520 for DQA1; approximately 570 for DPA1; roughly 450 for DPB1. Roughly five DR-DQ haplotypes were handled as single units for association and clustering, since linkage in the cohort was strong. On average, roughly 250,000 unique TCR beta nucleotide sequences were sequenced per donor among a few hundred genotyped donors of the cohort, with roughly 18% of those sequences being non-productive.

The library came from the immunoSEQ multiplex PCR assay. The multiplex PCR relied on a mix of 60 forward primers for TCR Vbeta segments and 13 reverse primers for TCR Jbeta segments. A multiplex PCR assay on genomic DNA amplified the CDR3 region of rearranged TCR beta genes. Amplified TCR beta libraries were sequenced as 87-base-pair reads on the Illumina HiSeq System. On the authors' methods: A later analysis tallied around 87 million unique TCR beta chains across the roughly 610 repertoires, and approximately 12 million of those chains were shared by two or more donors. To remove PCR and sequencing errors, raw reads were error-corrected and collapsed into unique sequences using a nearest-neighbor algorithm that merged closely related sequences. V, D and J gene segments were assigned by aligning CDR3 sequences to IMGT reference sequences. Each retained sequence needed at least a six-nucleotide match to both a V gene segment and a J gene segment. Rearrangements were classified as productive when the CDR3 lacked stop codons and remained in frame with V and J, and all other rearrangements were classified as non-productive. CDR3 was defined according to IMGT convention as the region running from the second conserved V-encoded cysteine to the conserved J-encoded phenylalanine. The earlier analysis of a few hundred of the donors excluded any sequence lacking an unambiguous match to a single V gene segment. In an earlier analysis of roughly 500 of the donors, V segments were called functional above 56.7% productive rearrangements and were called segregating when the between-donor standard deviation exceeded 5%. A statistical classification framework was built for diagnosing cytomegalovirus status from the catalog of TCR beta chain sequences. In a later analysis, TCR nucleotide sequences were compared against IMGT/GENE-DB human TR gene sequences so that V and J genes could be assigned. Using the TCRdist pipeline, a later analysis assigned CDR3 sequences along with most-parsimonious VDJ recombination scenarios. In a later analysis, each TCR beta chain was defined by its CDR3 amino acid sequence together with its V-gene family, and reads lacking a unique V-gene family were excluded. To address suspected cross-contamination and a sequencing artifact, a later analysis removed a few hundred highly shared, low-generation-probability nucleotide sequences. In a later analysis, a clonal expansion index for each public chain was calculated from normalized within-repertoire ranks of inferred template counts. A later analysis computed generation probabilities with a VDJ recombination model fitted to out-of-frame rearrangements, and checked the results against IGoR. In a later analysis, hypergeometric tests were used to score TCR-TCR, TCR-HLA and TCR-CMV co-occurrence, with a repertoire-size bias correction applied to TCR pairs. In a later analysis, false discovery rates were estimated by permuting HLA or CMV assignments 20 times. In a later analysis, co-occurring TCRs were grouped with DBSCAN, and TCRdist sequence similarity was added when clustering was performed within HLA-allele-positive subsets. For co-occurrence clustering, repertoires with fewer than 30,000 or more than 120,000 public chains were excluded, along with roughly 5 repertoires with anomalous nucleotide sharing. TCRdb holds this immuneACCESS table with in-frame rearrangements only. Some clones are missing; in checked studies, unresolved V genes explain under half, and the rest has no known cause. Clone size and V and J calls were adopted from that table, with D and trimming inferred from the DNA. The sample contains approximately 300,000 clones, 80% to 90% of them found a single time. About 2% of the sample is held by the ten biggest clonotypes.

Counted from cysteine to phenylalanine, this CDR3 has 16 amino acids. The DNA shown is the 48-base CDR3, in frame from base 1. Trimming at the junction amounts to 5 bases on V and 7 bases on J, and the germline ends lie 21 bases apart. The germline V gene (reference sequence) gives CDR1 as SEHNR and CDR2 as FQNEAQ. General study outcomes and caveats: When HLA alleles, especially DR and DQ, strongly co-occurred, TCR associations were difficult to assign to individual alleles. The authors suggested that the approach could potentially be extended to other disease states and immunological phenotypes. Linkage disequilibrium might explain the correlated functional status among segregating V segments, but an unknown experimental factor could not be excluded. Only TCR beta chains were sequenced in this cohort, and the absence of alpha or paired-chain data limited detectable features. HLA typing was unavailable for some donors at each locus, so association tests used only the typed subset. According to a later analysis, TCR association rates differed among HLA loci, with DRB1 alleles showing the most associated TCRs and HLA-C alleles showing the fewest. Most TCR sequences were seen in very few donors, while some public TCRs were found in many individuals. A later analysis found that HLA-associated TCR beta chains were more clonally expanded and had lower generation probabilities than equally common non-associated chains. A group of highly shared sequence variants was considered likely to be a technical artifact of the sequencing pipeline. For the cohort, immune exposure information was limited to CMV serostatus. In both the original and validation cohorts, the classifier was reported to diagnose cytomegalovirus status with high specificity and sensitivity. Over 15 rarely observed V segments, including chromosome 9 orphons, were excluded from the earlier analysis of some 590 of the donors because counts were too low. A later genetic analysis associated a missense DCLRE1C variant with V-gene and J-gene trimming of TCR beta chains, and an independent cohort replicated the association. A further reported finding was that TCR beta sequences accurately predicted the HLA-A and HLA-B alleles for most subjects in the first cohort. Presence/absence analyses assumed roughly uniform sequencing depth across donors, an assumption that may not hold. A total of fewer than 200 TCR beta chains were listed by the study as associated with cytomegalovirus. Because the 87-base-pair reads could not distinguish some IMGT-functional V segments, including TRBV6-2 and TRBV6-3, those segments were excluded. A later genetic analysis reported fewer N-insertions in productive TCRs among donors in an Asian-associated ancestry cluster than the roughly 650-donor mean. Three of the identified cytomegalovirus-associated TCR beta chains were confirmed in vitro to be specific for cytomegalovirus antigens. In a later analysis, 16,951 TCR beta sequences were associated with specific HLA alleles at a false discovery rate of 0.05. Several of the top co-occurrence clusters appeared to be linked to parvovirus B19, influenza, CMV and Epstein-Barr virus, according to a later analysis. An earlier analysis of around 500 of the donors showed that most TCR beta V segments appeared in productive rearrangements either about 90% or about 30% of the time, which broadly matched IMGT annotations. A later analysis found that most CMV-associated TCR beta chains appeared HLA-restricted, with HLA associations seemingly driven largely by CMV exposure.

In total, roughly 670 healthy bone marrow donors made up the cohort. At the time of sampling, all cohort members were nominally healthy, though unrecorded immune exposures were likely present. The donor was CMV seropositive and belonged to the group of 250 to 350 seropositive cohort members. A peripheral blood sample was provided by each donor, and peripheral blood mononuclear cells were used for TCR beta sequencing. Genomic DNA extraction from the blood cell samples was performed with the Qiagen DNeasy Blood Extraction Kit. The sequence was obtained from a woman between 40 and 55 years old in good health and CMV-seropositive. In this chain, TRBV7-9 is recombined with TRBJ2-1; TRBD2 is possibly the D segment (5 matching bases). Sequences were obtained from PBMCs. Here the CDR3 is given as CASSHLRWGEGNEQFF. DNA sequence: TGTGCCAGCAGCCACCTGCGGTGGGGAGAAGGGAATGAGCAGTTCTTC.